The rows below give T cell receptor beta chains drawn from one sample of a study of blood T cell repertoires in COVID-19. Assay: immunoSEQ multiplex PCR; the TCRdb copy retains only in-frame clones and omits some. The sample shows roughly 250,000 clones, 88% of them seen only once. Sequencing input: PBMCs or T cells enriched from blood (not recorded which). The receptors derive from a woman aged 45-60 years who had recovered from COVID-19. Both conserved end residues are part of each CDR3. Each record gives: V gene, J gene, D gene, clone size, CDR3 DNA, CDR3 protein. The D gene is left open where the match is weak. Part of the rows lack a size; the others show once, few, many or a class for expanded clones.

TRBV6-2/TRBV6-3	TRBJ1-5	.	.	TGTGCCAGCAGCAAACAGGGCAGCAATCAGCCCCAGCATTTT	CASSKQGSNQPQHF
TRBV21-1	TRBJ2-7	.	.	TGTGCCAGCAGCCCCCCTAGGGGAGAGCAGTACTTC	CASSPPRGEQYF
TRBV5-1	TRBJ2-7	TRBD2	.	TGCGCCAGCAGCTGGGGGGCGGGGGGCACCTACGAGCAGTACTTC	CASSWGAGGTYEQYF
TRBV7-9	TRBJ2-7	TRBD1	.	TGTGCCAGCAGCTCTACGGGACAGGGGTTCTACGAGCAGTACTTC	CASSSTGQGFYEQYF
TRBV2	TRBJ2-2	.	.	TGTGCCAGCACTATTTCGGGAGAGAACACCGGGGAGCTGTTTTTT	CASTISGENTGELFF
TRBV11-3	TRBJ2-7	TRBD2	.	TGTGCCAGCAGCTTAGGTCATTCCATCGGGACTAGCGGCGTCTACGAGCAGTACTTC	CASSLGHSIGTSGVYEQYF
TRBV28	TRBJ1-1	TRBD1	once	TGTGCCAGCAGTGACAGGGGGCTTATAGCTGAAGCTTTCTTT	CASSDRGLIAEAFF
TRBV9	TRBJ1-6	.	.	TGTGCCAGCAGCGGAGAGGGTGGCTATAATTCACCCCTCCACTTT	CASSGEGGYNSPLHF
TRBV7-2	TRBJ2-3	TRBD2	.	TGTGCCAGCAGCTCGGGACTAGCGGGAGGGCAGCAGTATTTT	CASSSGLAGGQQYF
TRBV5-5	TRBJ1-5	.	once	TGTGCCAGCAGCCGAGCCTATAGCAATCAGCCCCAGCATTTT	CASSRAYSNQPQHF
TRBV7-9	TRBJ2-7	.	.	TGTGCCAGCAGCCCGGACAGCTCGTACGAGCAGTACTTC	CASSPDSSYEQYF
TRBV5-1	TRBJ2-1	TRBD2	.	TGCGCCAGCAGCGCCACTAGCGGGAGTAACCTTGAGCAGTTCTTC	CASSATSGSNLEQFF
TRBV3-1/TRBV3-2	TRBJ1-1	.	.	TGTGCCAGCAGCCAAGAGAGGGCAGGCAGGACCTCGAACACTGAAGCTTTCTTT	CASSQERAGRTSNTEAFF
TRBV28	TRBJ1-2	.	.	TGTGCCAGCAGCTTACCGGGTAGTTCCTATGGCTACACCTTC	CASSLPGSSYGYTF
TRBV23-1	TRBJ1-6	TRBD1	.	TGCGCCAGCACTCCCGACAGGGGCTGGAATTCACCCCTCCACTTT	CASTPDRGWNSPLHF
TRBV7-3	TRBJ1-1	.	.	TGTGCCAGCAGCTCCGGACAGACGAACACTGAAGCTTTCTTT	CASSSGQTNTEAFF
TRBV14	TRBJ2-7	.	.	TGTGCCAGCAGCCATTTTTCCCTTTCCTACGAGCAGTACTTC	CASSHFSLSYEQYF
TRBV28	TRBJ1-1	.	.	TGTGCCAGCAGTCTAAGGAGCACTGAAGCTTTCTTT	CASSLRSTEAFF
TRBV19	TRBJ2-6	.	.	TGTGCCAGTAGGGGGACACAAACTGGGGCCAACGTCCTGACTTTC	CASRGTQTGANVLTF
TRBV6-5	TRBJ1-6	TRBD1	.	TGTGCCAGCAGCCTAGACAGGGGAAATTCACCCCTCCACTTT	CASSLDRGNSPLHF
TRBV4-3	TRBJ1-5	.	.	TGCGCCAGCAGCCAAGATTCGAGCAATCAGCCCCAGCATTTT	CASSQDSSNQPQHF
TRBV9	TRBJ2-2	TRBD2	.	TGTGCCAGCAGCGTAGTGGCGGGAGGTAAAACCGGGGAGCTGTTTTTT	CASSVVAGGKTGELFF
TRBV7-2	TRBJ1-3	.	.	TGTGCCAGCAGCTCCGGGGGGGGTCCGAGGGGAAACACCATATATTTT	CASSSGGGPRGNTIYF
TRBV14	TRBJ2-3	.	.	TGTGCCAGCAGCCAAGATCTTGGCTTGGCGCAGTATTTT	CASSQDLGLAQYF
TRBV29-1	TRBJ1-1	.	few	TGCAGCGTTTATGAACAGGGGAACACTGAAGCTTTCTTT	CSVYEQGNTEAFF
TRBV2	TRBJ2-1	.	.	TGTGCCAGCAGTGAAACCCGACTGAACAATGAGCAGTTCTTC	CASSETRLNNEQFF